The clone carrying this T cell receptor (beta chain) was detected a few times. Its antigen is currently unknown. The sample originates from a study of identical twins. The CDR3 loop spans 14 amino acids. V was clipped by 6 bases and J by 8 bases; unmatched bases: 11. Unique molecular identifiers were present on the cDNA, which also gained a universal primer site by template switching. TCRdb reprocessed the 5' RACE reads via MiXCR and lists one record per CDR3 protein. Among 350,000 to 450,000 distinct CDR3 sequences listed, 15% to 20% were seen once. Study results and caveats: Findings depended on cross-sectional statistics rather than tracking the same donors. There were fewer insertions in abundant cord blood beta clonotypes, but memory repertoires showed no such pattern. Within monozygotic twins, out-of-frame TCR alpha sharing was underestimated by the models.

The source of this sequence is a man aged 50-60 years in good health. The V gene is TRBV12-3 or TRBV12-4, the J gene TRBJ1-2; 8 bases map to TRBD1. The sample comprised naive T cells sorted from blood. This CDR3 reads CASSRTGRRYGYTF. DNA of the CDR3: TGTGCCAGCAGCCGGACAGGGAGAAGGTACGGCTACACCTTC.